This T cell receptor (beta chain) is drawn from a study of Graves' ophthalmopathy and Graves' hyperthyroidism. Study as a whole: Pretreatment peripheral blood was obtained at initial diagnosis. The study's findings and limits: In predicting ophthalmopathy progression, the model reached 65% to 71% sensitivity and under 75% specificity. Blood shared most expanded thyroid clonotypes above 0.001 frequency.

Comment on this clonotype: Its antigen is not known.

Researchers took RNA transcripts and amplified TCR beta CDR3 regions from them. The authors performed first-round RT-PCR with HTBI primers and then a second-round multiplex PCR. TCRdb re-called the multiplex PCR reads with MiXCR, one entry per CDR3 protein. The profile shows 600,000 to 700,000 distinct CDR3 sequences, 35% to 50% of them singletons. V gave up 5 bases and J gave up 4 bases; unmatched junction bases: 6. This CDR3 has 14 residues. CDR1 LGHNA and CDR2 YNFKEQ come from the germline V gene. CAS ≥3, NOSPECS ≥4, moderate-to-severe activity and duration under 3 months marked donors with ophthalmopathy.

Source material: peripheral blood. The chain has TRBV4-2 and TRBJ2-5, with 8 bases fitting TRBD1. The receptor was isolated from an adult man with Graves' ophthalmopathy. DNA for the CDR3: TGTGCCAGCAGCTTGGACAGGGTGACAGAGACCCAGTACTTC. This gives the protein CASSLDRVTETQYF.